A single sample gave rise to the 3 T cell receptor beta chains below, sequenced in a study of human thymus T cells. The table came from immunoSEQ multiplex PCR; TCRdb's copy has only in-frame clones and leaves some out. This table has roughly 60,000 clones, 90% to 95% appearing once. Sequencing input: blood. The receptor source for this set is a boy less than two years old with a congenital heart defect but otherwise immunologically healthy.

V usage is TRBV7-9 and J usage is TRBJ1-1; possible D gene TRBD1, 6 bases. Germline CDR1 SEHNR, CDR2 FQNEAQ (reference sequence). V was cut by 5 bases and J by 4 bases, with 14 bases left in between. The CDR3 has 14 amino acids. The CDR3: CASSPRGSTTEAFF. The CDR3 DNA reads as TGTGCCAGCAGCCCCAGGGGCAGTACCACTGAAGCTTTCTTT.

The V call is TRBV2, the J call TRBJ1-2; unclear D gene. CDR1 and CDR2 (germline): SNHLY, FYNNEI. The germline V and J ends were trimmed by 6 bases and 1 base, with 3 bases remaining between them. This CDR3 has 11 amino acids. Here the CDR3 reads CASRGNYGYTF. CDR3 nucleotide sequence: TGTGCCAGCAGAGGTAACTATGGCTACACCTTC.

There are a few counts of this clone. The V call is TRBV5-6, the J call TRBJ2-7, with 11 positions matching TRBD2. Unmatched junction bases numbered 7, after V lost 1 base and J lost 7 bases. Germline V gene data show CDR1 as SGHDT and CDR2 as YYEEEE. The CDR3 loop spans 15 amino acids. The CDR3 coding sequence is TGTGCCAGCAGCTTGACTAGCGGGAGTGGTTGGGAGCAGTACTTC. Its protein is CASSLTSGSGWEQYF.